This TCR beta chain was recorded in a study of T-cell memory formation after mild COVID-19. Study conclusions and caveats: There was a balanced CD4/CD8 profile in clones contracting day 15 to 85, and later expanders leaned CD4+.

In TCRdb, the 5' RACE reads were re-called with MiXCR into one record per CDR3 protein. The data hold 50,000 or so distinct CDR3 sequences, with 12% observed a single time. CDR3 length: 14 residues. Trimming cost V 5 bases and J 5 bases, with 16 bases left between them. The germline V gene encodes CDR1 SEHNR and CDR2 FQNEAQ (reference sequence). This clonotype was seen a handful of times. The antigen is unknown. The TCR sequence derives from a man between 18 and 35 years old who had mild COVID-19 (a few samples of this study predate the infection). Cell type and time point are not known. Sequenced: PBMCs or a T cell subset sorted from them (not recorded which). The V call is TRBV7-9, the J call TRBJ2-7, with TRBD1 as a possible D gene (6 bases). DNA of the CDR3: TGTGCCAGCAGCCCCCGGGACAAGGAGAACGAGCAGTACTTC. This codes for CASSPRDKENEQYF.